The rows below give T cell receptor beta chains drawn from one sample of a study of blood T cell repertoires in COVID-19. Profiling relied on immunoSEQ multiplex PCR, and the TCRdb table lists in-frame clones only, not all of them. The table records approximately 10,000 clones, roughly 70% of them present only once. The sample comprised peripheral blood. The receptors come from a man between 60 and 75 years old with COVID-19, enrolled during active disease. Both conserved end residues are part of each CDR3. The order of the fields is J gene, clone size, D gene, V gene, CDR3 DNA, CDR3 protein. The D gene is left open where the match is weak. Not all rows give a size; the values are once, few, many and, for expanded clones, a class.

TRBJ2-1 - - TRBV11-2 TGTGCCAGCAGCTTAGGGGGCCACAATGAGCAGTTCTTC CASSLGGHNEQFF
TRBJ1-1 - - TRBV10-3 TGTGCCATCAGGGAAACGACAGAGAACACTGAAGCTTTCTTT CAIRETTENTEAFF
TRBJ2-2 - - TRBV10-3 TGTGCCATCAGGAACAGGGTTGACGGCGGGGAGCTGTTTTTT CAIRNRVDGGELFF
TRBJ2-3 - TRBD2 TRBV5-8 TGTGCCAGCAGCTCTGGAGCGGGGGCCCTCGCAGATACGCAGTATTTT CASSSGAGALADTQYF
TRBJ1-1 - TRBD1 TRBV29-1 TGCAGCGTTGCGACAGGGTTAGGGACTGAAGCTTTCTTT CSVATGLGTEAFF
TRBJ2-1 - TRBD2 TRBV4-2 TGTGCCAGCAGCCAGCCTAGCGGGGACGCATCGGGGGAGCAGTTCTTC CASSQPSGDASGEQFF
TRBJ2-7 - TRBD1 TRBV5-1 TGCGCCAGCAGCTTGGTGGGGGGGACAGGGCGTTACGAGCAGTACTTC CASSLVGGTGRYEQYF
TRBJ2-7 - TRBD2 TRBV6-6 TGTGCCAGCAGTAACCACTGGAGCGGGGAAGCCTACGAGCAGTACTTC CASSNHWSGEAYEQYF
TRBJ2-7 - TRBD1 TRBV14 TGTGCCAGCAGCACACTAGGGACAGGGGACGGCGAGCAGTACTTC CASSTLGTGDGEQYF
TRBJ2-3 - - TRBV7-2 TGTGCCAGCAGCTTTGGCCAGGGGTTGAATACGCAGTATTTT CASSFGQGLNTQYF
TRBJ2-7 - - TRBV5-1 TGCGCCAGCAGCTTGGACACCTATGAGGCCTACGAGCAGTACTTC CASSLDTYEAYEQYF
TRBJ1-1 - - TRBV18 TGTGCCAGCTCAAACCAGGGGTTGGGCACTGAAGCTTTCTTT CASSNQGLGTEAFF
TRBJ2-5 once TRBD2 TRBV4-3 TGCGCCAGCAGCCAAGTCGGGCCCCCGGGCGGGAGGTGGGAGACCCAGTACTTC CASSQVGPPGGRWETQYF
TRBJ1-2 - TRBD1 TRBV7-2 TGTGCCAGCAGGGTCCGGGACAGGGACTATGGCTACACCTTC CASRVRDRDYGYTF
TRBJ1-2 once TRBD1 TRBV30 TGTGCCTGGAATTCGGGACAGGGGAACTATGGCTACACCTTC CAWNSGQGNYGYTF
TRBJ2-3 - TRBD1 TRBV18 TGTGCCAGCTCACCTTACGTTGTGGGACAGGGGGCAGATACGCAGTATTTT CASSPYVVGQGADTQYF
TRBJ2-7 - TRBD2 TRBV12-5 TGTGCTAGTGGTTTGGACCCCTTGTCTAGCGGGGGGCGGTACGAGCAGTACTTC CASGLDPLSSGGRYEQYF
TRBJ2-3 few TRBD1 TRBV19 TGTGCCAGTCGGGAGCGCAGGGGGCCTGGCACAGATACGCAGTATTTT CASRERRGPGTDTQYF
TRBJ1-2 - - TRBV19 TGTGCCAGTAGTACCGCAGGGTACTATGGCTACACCTTC CASSTAGYYGYTF
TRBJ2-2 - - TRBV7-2 TGTGCCAGCAGCTTACCCTGGGCTAACACCGGGGAGCTGTTTTTT CASSLPWANTGELFF